This T cell receptor beta chain was sequenced for a study of control samples from healthy donors and cancer patients. Here immunoSEQ multiplex PCR was the method, and the copy in TCRdb shows in-frame clones only, minus some. The sample includes more than 100,000 clones, roughly 89% of them seen just once. Trimming took 0 bases from V and 2 from J, leaving 16 bases between them. The CDR3 totals 16 residues. CDR1 GTSNPN and CDR2 SVGIG come from the germline V gene (reference sequence). The TCR originated in a man aged 45-65 years with head and neck cancer. The sample taken for sequencing was PBMCs. The chain links TRBV30 to TRBJ1-2; D is perhaps TRBD1 (6 bases). The CDR3 DNA reads TGTGCCTGGAGTGTAGGGGGGGGCGGCTCGAACTATGGCTACACCTTC. Translated: CAWSVGGGGSNYGYTF.